This TCR beta chain derives from a study of cytomegalovirus exposure and HLA in healthy donors (dated by TCRdb to about 2017). Regarding the complete study: An earlier analysis of 587 of the donors reported more than 250 Gb of sequence data and more than 90 million unique TCR beta sequences from some 180 million T cells. Roughly 310 gigabases of sequencing data and approximately 85 million unique TCR sequences were included in an early release covering 550 to 650 HLA-typed donors. Among the roughly 400 genotyped donors, roughly 80% belonged to the genetic ancestry cluster associated with self-reported Caucasian donors. The study aimed to test whether cataloging public T cell receptors could reveal signatures of past pathogen exposure. The T cell repertoires of 666 subjects were profiled by immunosequencing and related to cytomegalovirus serostatus. A separate validation cohort of 100 to 150 different subjects was used in addition to the approximately 700-subject first cohort. To predict cytomegalovirus infection status, the study combined high-throughput TCR immunosequencing, statistical association of individual TCRs with disease status, and machine learning. A later analysis re-examined previously published TCR beta repertoires from about 700 donors and added high-resolution HLA genotyping to investigate patterns of TCR occurrence. The later analysis used no new phenotypic data to find candidate immune exposures, relying instead on TCR beta sequences and their occurrence across donors. An earlier analysis of about 620 of the donors applied high-throughput TCR beta sequencing to assess whether each TCR beta V gene segment acted as functional or pseudogenic. Alongside the repertoire data, information on donor age, sex, ethnicity and CMV serostatus was compiled. A later genetic analysis took genome-wide SNP genotypes for about three fifths of the roughly 700 donors and used that subset as a discovery cohort. All discovery cohort repertoires had been generated using a single sequencing platform. HLA typing included class I and class II loci at four-digit resolution. The number of typed donors differed by locus: about 620-640 for A, B, C, DRB1 and DQB1; approximately 530 for DQA1; approximately 610 for DPA1; and 400 to 480 for DPB1. About five DR-DQ haplotypes were treated as single units for association and clustering because of strong linkage in the cohort. Among over 350 genotyped donors of the cohort, an average of roughly 240,000 unique TCR beta nucleotide sequences were sequenced per donor, roughly a sixth of them non-productive.

Broad study findings and their caveats: This cohort had only TCR beta chains sequenced, and the lack of alpha or paired-chain data limited which features could be detected. Immune exposure information for the cohort was limited to CMV serostatus. Because HLA typing was missing for some donors at each locus, association tests included only the typed subset. In a later analysis, HLA-associated TCR beta chains showed more clonal expansion and lower generation probabilities than non-associated chains that were equally common. A total of fewer than 200 TCR beta chains were listed by the study as associated with cytomegalovirus. A later genetic analysis reported fewer N-insertions in productive TCRs among donors in an Asian-associated ancestry cluster than the roughly 670-donor mean. Cytomegalovirus status was reported to be diagnosed by the classifier with high specificity and sensitivity in both the original and validation cohorts. An earlier analysis of approximately 540 of the donors showed that most TCR beta V segments appeared in productive rearrangements either about 90% or about 30% of the time, which broadly matched IMGT annotations. Most CMV-associated TCR beta chains appeared to be HLA-restricted in a later analysis, and the HLA associations seemed to be driven largely by CMV exposure. Strong co-occurrence of HLA alleles, especially DR and DQ, made assigning TCR associations to individual alleles difficult. According to the authors, the approach could potentially be generalized to other disease states and immunological phenotypes. Presence/absence analyses assumed roughly uniform sequencing depth across donors, an assumption that may not hold. A further reported finding was that TCR beta sequences accurately predicted the HLA-A and HLA-B alleles for most subjects in the first cohort. A few of the identified cytomegalovirus-associated TCR beta chains were confirmed in vitro to be specific for cytomegalovirus antigens. Linkage disequilibrium might explain the correlated functional status among segregating V segments, but an unknown experimental factor could not be ruled out. While some public TCRs were present in many individuals, most TCR sequences turned up only very rarely across donors. In a later analysis, the rate of TCR association differed among HLA loci, with DRB1 alleles having the most associated TCRs and HLA-C alleles having the fewest. The earlier analysis of 450 to 700 of the donors excluded 15 to 20 rarely observed V segments, including chromosome 9 orphons, because counts were too low. A later genetic analysis associated a missense DCLRE1C variant with V-gene and J-gene trimming of TCR beta chains, and an independent cohort replicated the association. The sequencing pipeline was judged likely to have produced a cluster of highly shared sequence variants as a technical artifact. According to a later analysis, parvovirus B19, influenza, CMV and Epstein-Barr virus appeared linked to several top co-occurrence clusters. The 87-base-pair reads could not distinguish some IMGT-functional V segments, including TRBV6-2 and TRBV6-3, so those segments were excluded. A later analysis associated 15,000 to 20,000 TCR beta sequences with specific HLA alleles at a false discovery rate of 0.05.

Sequences MNHEY (CDR1) and SVGAGI (CDR2) are obtained from the germline V gene. V ends up 5 bases short and J 4 bases short, with an unmatched junction base count of 2. The CDR3, from cysteine to phenylalanine, totals 13 residues. Here the CDR3 DNA is all that survives: 39 bases in frame from base 1. Comment on this clone: The antigen it recognizes is unknown. No base qualities exist here, and no much larger clone lies one base off it.

The cohort was made up of about 610 healthy bone marrow donors. At the time of sampling, every cohort member was nominally healthy, though immune exposures that went unrecorded were likely present. The donor tested CMV seropositive, placing the donor among the 289 seropositive members of the cohort. A peripheral blood sample was provided by each donor, and peripheral blood mononuclear cells were used for TCR beta sequencing. Genomic DNA was extracted from the blood cell samples with the Qiagen DNeasy Blood Extraction Kit. The protocol used for the library was the immunoSEQ multiplex PCR assay. For the multiplex PCR, a mixture combining 60 forward primers for TCR Vbeta segments and 13 reverse primers for TCR Jbeta segments was used. The CDR3 region of rearranged TCR beta genes was amplified from genomic DNA by a multiplex PCR assay. Amplified TCR beta libraries were sequenced as 87-base-pair reads on the Illumina HiSeq System. On the authors' methods: In a later analysis, about 80 million unique TCR beta chains were counted across the roughly 610 repertoires, and about 9.9 million of these chains were shared by at least two donors. To remove PCR and sequencing errors, raw reads were error-corrected and collapsed into unique sequences using a nearest-neighbor algorithm that merged closely related sequences. To assign V, D and J gene segments, CDR3 sequences were aligned to IMGT reference sequences. For a sequence to be retained, at least a six-nucleotide match to both a V gene segment and a J gene segment was required. A rearrangement was called productive if the CDR3 had no stop codons and remained in frame with V and J, and every other rearrangement was called non-productive. CDR3 was defined according to IMGT convention as the region running from the second conserved V-encoded cysteine to the conserved J-encoded phenylalanine. The earlier analysis of some 580 of the donors excluded any sequence lacking an unambiguous match to a single V gene segment. In an earlier analysis of some 590 of the donors, V segments were called functional above 56.7% productive rearrangements and were called segregating when the between-donor standard deviation exceeded 5%. A statistical classification framework was built to diagnose cytomegalovirus status from the catalog of TCR beta chain sequences. In a later analysis, TCR nucleotide sequences were compared against IMGT/GENE-DB human TR gene sequences so that V and J genes could be assigned. Using the TCRdist pipeline, a later analysis assigned CDR3 sequences along with most-parsimonious VDJ recombination scenarios. In a later analysis, every TCR beta chain was defined by the combination of its CDR3 amino acid sequence and its V-gene family, and reads without a unique V-gene family were dropped. As a way to deal with suspected cross-contamination and a sequencing artifact, a later analysis dropped 592 nucleotide sequences that were highly shared and had low generation probability. A later analysis calculated a clonal expansion index for each public chain from normalized within-repertoire ranks of inferred template counts. In a later analysis, generation probabilities were computed with a VDJ recombination model fitted to out-of-frame rearrangements, and the resulting probabilities were checked against IGoR. A later analysis scored TCR-TCR, TCR-HLA and TCR-CMV co-occurrence with hypergeometric tests, applying a repertoire-size bias correction to TCR pairs. False discovery rates were estimated in a later analysis by permuting HLA or CMV assignments 20 times. In a later analysis, co-occurring TCRs were grouped using DBSCAN, with TCRdist sequence similarity added in when clustering inside HLA-allele-positive subsets. Co-occurrence clustering excluded repertoires with fewer than 30,000 or more than 120,000 public chains, plus five with anomalous nucleotide sharing. The table comes from immuneACCESS by way of TCRdb, which keeps in-frame sequences with V and J called. Part of the clones is missing from these tables; in studies checked, under half for an unresolved V gene and the rest for unknown reasons. V and J calls and clone size are copied from that table; D and trimming were computed from the DNA. This sample gives about 140,000 clones in total; around 80% of them show up just once. The ten largest make up approximately 6.3% of the sample.

Recombination joined TRBV6-5 with TRBJ1-2; 9 bases in the middle match TRBD1. The specimen sequenced was PBMCs. This receptor was obtained from a man between 35 and 55 years old in good health and CMV-seropositive. The CDR3 here reads CASSNRGLYGYTF. DNA sequence: TGTGCCAGCAGTAACAGGGGGCTCTATGGCTACACCTTC.